Included here is one TCR beta chain sequence, with context. This CDR3 comprises 16 residues. The germline gives CDR1 SGHTA, CDR2 FQGNSA. Trimming took off 2 bases at V and 6 bases at J, with 20 bases between the two ends. This entry is derived from a study of T cell changes during pregnancy in multiple sclerosis. Clones were sequenced by immunoSEQ multiplex PCR, and TCRdb holds only the in-frame ones, with some missing. The table lists approximately 84,000 clones, nearly 95% of them singletons, with about 0.99% in the top ten. Sequenced here: peripheral blood, sampled in the second trimester of pregnancy. The TCR comes from a female donor in good health, enrolled as a control in a pregnancy study. The chain carries TRBV7-2 and TRBJ2-7, with D possibly TRBD2 on 7 matching bases. CDR3 DNA: TGTGCCAGCAGCTTACGGGGGGCCCCGGTACACAGCGAGCAGTACTTC. Encoded protein: CASSLRGAPVHSEQYF.